These 15 T cell receptor beta chains were sequenced from one sample in a study of technical replicates of blood from several donors. Method: immunoSEQ multiplex PCR; TCRdb's copy keeps in-frame clones and lacks some. This table has about 67,000 clones, nearly 98% appearing once. The sequencing sample was made of T cells isolated from PBMCs. The receptor source for this set is a human donor in good health.

J is TRBJ2-7 and V is TRBV4-1; the D is unclear. In germline, CDR1 is MGHRA, CDR2 YSYEKL. Trimming stripped 1 base from V and 0 bases from J, with 10 bases between. The CDR3 consists of 15 residues. The CDR3 DNA is TGCGCCAGCAGCCAAGCACTGTTTAGCTCCTACGAGCAGTACTTC. Translation gives CASSQALFSSYEQYF.

The chain uses TRBV29-1 and TRBJ1-2; the D gene is possibly TRBD1 (6 bases). Between the trimmed V and J ends, which lost 7 bases and 1 base, there was a span of 16 bases. This CDR3 spans 14 amino acids. Germline CDR1 reads SQVTM; CDR2 reads ANQGSEA. The CDR3 loop is CSEQHRDVNYGYTF. The DNA for the CDR3 is TGCAGCGAACAGCACAGGGATGTTAACTATGGCTACACCTTC.

The chain joins TRBV28 to TRBJ2-3; TRBD2 aligns across 10 bases. The CDR3 has 15 amino acids. The V gene's germline CDR1 is MDHEN and CDR2 SYDVKM. V was pared by 2 bases and J by 4 bases, with 3 bases of the junction left unmatched. CDR3 nucleotides: TGTGCCAGCAGTTTACTAGCGGGAGCCCCAGATACGCAGTATTTT. Its protein is CASSLLAGAPDTQYF.

This sequence joins TRBV6-4 and TRBJ2-3, with TRBD2 matching 11 bases. Unmatched junction bases numbered 1, after V lost 6 bases and J lost 2 bases. The CDR3 is 14 amino acids. Per germline, CDR1 MRHNA and CDR2 SNTAGT. CDR3 sequence (DNA): TGTGCCAGCAGACTAGCGGGGGACACAGATACGCAGTATTTT. As protein: CASRLAGDTDTQYF.

The J gene is TRBJ1-2, the V gene TRBV5-1, with D hard to call. Germline V gives CDR1 SGHRS, CDR2 YFSETQ. The CDR3 is 14 residues long. The V and J ends lost 7 bases and 5 bases respectively, with 18 bases between them. The CDR3 sequence is CASHREGLGYGYTF. DNA for the CDR3: TGCGCCAGCCACCGAGAGGGTTTGGGATATGGCTACACCTTC.

The rearrangement uses TRBV13 and TRBJ2-2; 8 bases are a match to TRBD1. Trimming removed 5 bases from V and 0 bases from J; junction bases left unmatched: 17. This CDR3 region has 20 residues. The germline V gene encodes CDR1 PRHDT and CDR2 FYEKMQ (reference sequence). DNA of the CDR3: TGTGCCAGCAGCCCACCCCCAGACCCAGGGGGCACCGCGAACACCGGGGAGCTGTTTTTT. Its translation is CASSPPPDPGGTANTGELFF.

The rearrangement uses TRBV2 and TRBJ1-4; TRBD1 is a possible D gene (5 bases). V lost 8 bases and J 10 bases, leaving 17 bases between the germline ends. The V gene's germline CDR1 is SNHLY and CDR2 FYNNEI. The length of the CDR3 is 13 residues. The CDR3 spells CASFQGGLGKLFF. CDR3 nucleotides: TGTGCCAGCTTTCAGGGTGGTTTAGGAAAACTGTTTTTT.

The gene calls are TRBV28 and TRBJ2-2, with 8 bases matching TRBD1. Germline CDR1 MDHEN, CDR2 SYDVKM. The length of the CDR3 is 16 residues. The ends lost 3 bases at V and 5 bases at J; junction bases unmatched: 8. The chain's CDR3 is CASSLIFRGRTGELFF. In nucleotides, the CDR3 is TGTGCCAGCAGTTTGATATTCAGGGGGCGAACCGGGGAGCTGTTTTTT.

The J gene is TRBJ2-7, the V gene TRBV7-7, with 7 bases that match TRBD2. CDR3 size: 13 residues. Germline V gene data show CDR1 as SSHAT and CDR2 as FNYEAQ (reference sequence). J lost 6 bases, V lost 5 bases, and 7 bases had no gene match. The chain's CDR3 is CASSQDGGSEQYF. As DNA, the CDR3 is TGTGCCAGCAGCCAGGACGGCGGGAGCGAGCAGTACTTC.

The CDR3: CASSLVVAAGELFF. CDR3 DNA: TGTGCCAGCAGCTTAGTTGTCGCGGCAGGGGAGCTGTTTTTT. The genes are TRBV11-2 and TRBJ2-2; D is uncertain. The germline CDR1 and CDR2 sequences are SGHAT and FQNNGV. This CDR3 has 14 amino acids. V lost 1 base and J lost 8, with 11 bases in between.

The chain joins TRBV9 to TRBJ1-2, with TRBD1 identical over 7 bases. V was pared by 2 bases and J by 6 bases, with 13 bases of the junction left unmatched. The CDR3 totals 16 residues. Germline assignment: CDR1 SGDLS and CDR2 YYNGEE. The CDR3 coding sequence is TGTGCCAGCAGCGTCCCCCAAACAGGGGTTCGGGATGGCTACACCTTC. This translates into CASSVPQTGVRDGYTF.

The chain couples TRBV28 to TRBJ1-1; TRBD1 matches 7 bases. This CDR3 is 14 amino acids long. Trimming took 2 bases from V and 3 from J; bases not matched to a gene: 3. CDR1 is MDHEN and CDR2 is SYDVKM in the germline V gene. The CDR3 protein is CASSLGTAYTEAFF. CDR3 DNA sequence: TGTGCCAGCAGTTTAGGGACAGCCTACACTGAAGCTTTCTTT.

The V call is TRBV10-1, the J call TRBJ1-2; D is undetermined. The CDR3 runs to 12 residues. Trimming cost V 0 bases and J 4 bases, with 3 bases left between them. CDR1 WNHNN and CDR2 SYGVQD come from the germline V gene (reference sequence). CDR3 sequence reads: CASSESSYGYTF. The CDR3 DNA reads as TGCGCCAGCAGTGAGTCCTCCTATGGCTACACCTTC.

CDR3 in amino acids: CASSYRTGGFGNTIYF. The CDR3 bases are TGTGCCAGCAGTTACCGGACAGGGGGATTCGGAAACACCATATATTTT. This chain connects TRBV6-5 to TRBJ1-3; 10 bases agree with TRBD1. The CDR3 consists of 16 residues. Germline CDR1 is MNHEY and CDR2 is SVGAGI. J gave up 4 bases and V 2 bases, and 5 bases lay outside the gene matches.

This chain connects TRBV5-1 to TRBJ1-1; no clear D. This CDR3 is built from 16 residues. Trimming shortened V by 0 bases and J by 1 base, and 13 bases separated the two germline ends. CDR1 and CDR2 from the germline V gene are SGHRS and YFSETQ. The CDR3 loop is CASSLDPGGWNTEAFF. The CDR3 DNA reads TGCGCCAGCAGCTTGGACCCCGGCGGGTGGAACACTGAAGCTTTCTTT.